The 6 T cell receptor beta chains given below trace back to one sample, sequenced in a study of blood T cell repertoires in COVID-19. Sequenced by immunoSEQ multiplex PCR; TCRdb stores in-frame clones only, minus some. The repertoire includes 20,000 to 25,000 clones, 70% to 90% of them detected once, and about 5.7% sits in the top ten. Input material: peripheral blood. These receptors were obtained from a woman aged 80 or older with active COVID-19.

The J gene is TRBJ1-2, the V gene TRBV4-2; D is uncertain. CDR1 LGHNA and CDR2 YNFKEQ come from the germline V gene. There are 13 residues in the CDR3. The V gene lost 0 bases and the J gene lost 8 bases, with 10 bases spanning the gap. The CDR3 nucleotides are TGTGCCAGCAGCCAAGAGGGCGCGAAAGGCTACACCTTC. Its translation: CASSQEGAKGYTF.

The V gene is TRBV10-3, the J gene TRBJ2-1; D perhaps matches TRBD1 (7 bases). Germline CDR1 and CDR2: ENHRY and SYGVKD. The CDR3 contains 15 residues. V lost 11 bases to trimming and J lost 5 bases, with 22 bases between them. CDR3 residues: CASSRGDNNHNEQFF. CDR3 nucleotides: TGTGCCTCCAGCAGGGGGGACAATAATCACAATGAGCAGTTCTTC.

The CDR3 is CASSRGSEAFF. CDR3 nucleotide sequence: TGTGCCAGCAGCCGGGGCTCTGAAGCTTTCTTT. The genes are TRBV3-1 (or the pseudogene TRBV3-2) and TRBJ1-1; maybe TRBD1 (5 bases). Trimming left V 4 bases short and J 6 bases short, with 6 bases between. This CDR3 has 11 amino acids. The germline CDR1 and CDR2 sequences are LGHDT and YNNKEL (reference sequence).

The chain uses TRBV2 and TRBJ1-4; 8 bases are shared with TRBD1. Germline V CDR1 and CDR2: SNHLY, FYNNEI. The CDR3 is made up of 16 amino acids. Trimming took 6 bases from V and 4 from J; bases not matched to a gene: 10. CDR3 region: CASSRIGQGRNEKLFF. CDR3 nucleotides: TGTGCCAGCAGCCGAATTGGACAGGGACGTAATGAAAAACTGTTTTTT.

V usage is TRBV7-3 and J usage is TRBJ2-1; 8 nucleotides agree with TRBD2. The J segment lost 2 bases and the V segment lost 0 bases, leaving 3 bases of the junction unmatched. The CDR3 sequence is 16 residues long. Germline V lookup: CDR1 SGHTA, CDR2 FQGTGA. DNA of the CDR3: TGTGCCAGCAGCTTAACGTCCGGGGGGGCCTACAATGAGCAGTTCTTC. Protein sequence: CASSLTSGGAYNEQFF. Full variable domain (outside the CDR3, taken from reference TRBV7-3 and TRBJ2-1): GAGVSQTPSNKVTEKGKYVELRCDPISGHTALYWYRQSLGQGPEFLIYFQGTGAADDSGLPNDRFFAVRPEGSVSTLKIQRTERGDSAVYLCASSLTSGGAYNEQFFGPGTRLTVL.

CDR3 amino acids: CASSGTGGSNQPQHF. The CDR3 bases are TGTGCCAGTAGTGGAACAGGGGGAAGCAATCAGCCCCAGCATTTT. This chain connects TRBV19 to TRBJ1-5; 8 bases fit TRBD1. Germline-derived CDR1 and CDR2 are LNHDA and SQIVND (reference sequence). V lost 5 bases to trimming and J lost 1 base; unmatched junction nucleotides: 4. The CDR3 is 15 residues long.